The clone carrying this TCR beta chain occurred a few times. The antigen remains undetermined. This record comes from a study of T-cell reconstitution after alpha-beta-depleted transplantation in children. General study points: Two months or so post-transplant, alpha-beta T cells reportedly derived from several hundred expanded graft clones. Surviving thymic progenitors and recipient T cells were the source of high TCRbeta diversity at day 60 in some patients. When one year had passed after transplant, most T-cell counts and diversity came from newly produced T cells.

This CDR3 is built from 14 residues. The V end lost 5 bases, the J end lost 3 bases, and 13 bases lay between the germline ends. Germline V gene sequence: CDR1 SEHNR, CDR2 FQNEAQ (reference sequence). The library targeted TCRbeta and was prepared with unique molecular identifiers. MiXCR was run by TCRdb on the PCR reads, yielding one entry per CDR3 protein. The sample yields about 98,000 distinct CDR3 sequences, around 22% seen once. The rearrangement uses TRBV7-9 and TRBJ1-2; possibly TRBD1 for D (6 bases). The sample in question was PBMCs, obtained before TCRalphabeta/CD19-depleted stem cell transplant. The TCR originated in a boy under 10 years old with acute lymphoblastic leukemia, due to receive a stem cell transplant. The CDR3 protein is CASSTPDSYYGYTF. DNA of the CDR3: TGTGCCAGCAGCACCCCGGACAGTTACTATGGCTACACCTTC.